This T cell receptor (beta chain) was sequenced during a study of blood T cell repertoires in COVID-19. Across the study: COVID-19 samples collected from the United States, Italy and Spain covered acute and convalescent phases. PBMCs, B-cell-depleted T cells, or T cells were the source of the cDNA or gDNA that made up the material.

This clone has a handful of counts. Trimming removed 6 bases at V and 4 bases at J, with 10 bases between. Germline V gives CDR1 KGHSH, CDR2 LQKENI. CDR3 length: 13 amino acids. Original analysis: For nucleated cells, counts were estimated from reference gene primer amplification. Only in-frame clones appear in the TCRdb table, and some are missing; sequencing was by immunoSEQ multiplex PCR. That table supplies the V and J calls and clone size; D and trimming were determined from the DNA. Among 65,000 to 90,000 clones listed, around 77% were seen once. This TCR was sampled from a man aged 70-80 years with active or convalescent COVID-19. The sequenced material came from peripheral blood. V usage is TRBV18 and J usage is TRBJ1-5, with D perhaps matching TRBD1 (5 bases). CDR3 sequence reads: CASSRTRNQPQHF. In nucleotides, the CDR3 is TGTGCCAGCTCGAGGACAAGGAATCAGCCCCAGCATTTT.